Listed here are 25 T cell receptor beta chains from one sample, sequenced in a study of control samples from healthy donors and cancer patients (TCRdb year 2020). The library was built by means of the immunoSEQ multiplex PCR assay. TCRdb's version of the immuneACCESS table is confined to in-frame rearrangements and falls short of the full clone set. An unresolved V gene accounts for under half of the shortfall where checked; the remainder is of unknown origin. The sample profile shows fewer than 200,000 clones; 70% to 90% of them were found once. The ten largest clonotypes hold around 12% of the sample. What was sequenced was blood. These receptor sequences come from a man aged 25-45 years in good health.

The chain recombines TRBV28 with TRBJ1-2; D is possibly TRBD1 (6 bases). Deletions cut 5 bases from V and 4 bases from J, with 17 bases between. The CDR3 runs 15 residues. The germline CDR1 and CDR2 sequences are MDHEN and SYDVKM. The CDR3 is CASSGVETGRYGYTF. CDR3 nucleotide sequence: TGTGCCAGCAGTGGGGTCGAAACAGGGCGCTATGGCTACACCTTC.

J is TRBJ2-2 and V is TRBV5-1, with D unclear. V lost 4 bases and J 4 bases, leaving 8 bases between the germline ends. CDR1 and CDR2 from the germline V gene are SGHRS and YFSETQ. The CDR3 runs 13 residues. CDR3 sequence reads: CASSPRPTGELFF. CDR3 nucleotide sequence: TGCGCCAGCAGCCCTAGACCCACCGGGGAGCTGTTTTTT.

The chain recombines TRBV4-1 with TRBJ1-2; 9 bases are shared with TRBD1. Germline V gene sequence: CDR1 MGHRA, CDR2 YSYEKL. There are 14 residues in the CDR3. The V gene end was trimmed by 2 bases and the J gene end by 4 bases; junction bases not matched to a gene: 2. In DNA, the CDR3 is TGCGCCAGCAGCCAACGGACAGGGGTCTATGGCTACACCTTC. The encoded protein is CASSQRTGVYGYTF.

Remarks on this clone: Different DNA sequences within this sample yield the same CDR3. The CDR3 sequence: CASSLPGTDTQYF. DNA for the CDR3: TGTGCCAGCTCCCTCCCGGGCACAGATACGCAGTATTTT. The V call is TRBV18, the J call TRBJ2-3; no firm D call. The CDR3 has 13 amino acids. V lost 6 bases, J lost 1 base, and 8 bases lay in between. Germline V CDR1 and CDR2: KGHSH, LQKENI.

V is TRBV18 and J is TRBJ1-2; no firm D call. CDR1 is KGHSH and CDR2 is LQKENI in the germline V gene. V was cut by 6 bases and J by 3 bases, with 11 bases left in between. CDR3 length equals 13 residues. CDR3 DNA: TGTGCCAGCTCGACCGCCACAGACTATGGCTACACCTTC. It is translated as CASSTATDYGYTF.

J is TRBJ1-4 and V is TRBV7-8, with D tentatively TRBD1 (5 bases). Trimming took 6 bases from V and 8 from J, leaving 19 bases between them. Germline V gene data show CDR1 as SGHVS and CDR2 as FQNEAQ. There are 15 residues in the CDR3. In DNA, the CDR3 is TGTGCCAGCAGTTCCGGGGGGGGAATGAGAGAAAAACTGTTTTTT. Translated: CASSSGGGMREKLFF.

The chain links TRBV6-6 to TRBJ2-7; D gene uncertain. Germline values: CDR1 MNHNY, CDR2 SVGAGI (reference sequence). The CDR3 consists of 14 residues. V was clipped by 4 bases and J by 1 base, with 11 bases between them. The CDR3 loop reads CASSSQAASYEQYF. CDR3 sequence (DNA): TGTGCCAGCAGTTCCCAGGCTGCTTCCTACGAGCAGTACTTC.

The chain is built from TRBV7-9 and TRBJ1-6; D unclear. Trimming removed 8 bases from V and 7 bases from J, with 12 bases in between. Germline lookup yields CDR1 SEHNR and CDR2 FQNEAQ (reference sequence). This CDR3 spans 13 amino acids. The DNA for the CDR3 is TGTGCCAGCCAGACCTCAGGAAATTCACCCCTCCACTTT. Protein product: CASQTSGNSPLHF.

This clone has a handful of counts. This rearrangement joins TRBV11-1 to TRBJ2-5; D might be TRBD2 (5 bases). The CDR3 contains 16 residues. Germline CDR1 and CDR2: SGHAT and FQDESV (reference sequence). Between the trimmed V and J ends, which lost 4 bases and 3 bases, there was a span of 18 bases. The CDR3 bases are TGTGCCAGCAGCTCCCGCCGGGGAGCTAGGGAAGAGACCCAGTACTTC. Translation gives CASSSRRGAREETQYF.

The chain links TRBV28 to TRBJ2-4, with a tentative D call TRBD1 (5 bases). Germline V gives CDR1 MDHEN, CDR2 SYDVKM. The CDR3 has 15 amino acids. Trimming stripped 4 bases from V and 0 bases from J, with 10 bases between. The CDR3: CASSSTAIAKNIQYF. The DNA of the CDR3 is TGTGCCAGCAGTTCGACAGCAATAGCCAAAAACATTCAGTACTTC.

The CDR3 loop reads CASSSGGQGLGGYTF. Written as DNA, the CDR3 is TGTGCCAGCAGTTCCGGGGGGCAGGGGTTAGGTGGCTACACCTTC. The chain is built from TRBV28 and TRBJ1-2; TRBD1 is a possible D gene (6 bases). With 4 bases removed from V and 7 bases from J, the gap between germline ends came to 19 bases. Germline values: CDR1 MDHEN, CDR2 SYDVKM. The CDR3 is 15 amino acids.

The chain has TRBV3-1 (or the pseudogene TRBV3-2) and TRBJ1-1; D uncertain. Looked up from germline, CDR1 is LGHDT and CDR2 is YNNKEL (reference sequence). Trimming shortened V by 8 bases and J by 5 bases, and 18 bases separated the two germline ends. The length of the CDR3 is 14 residues. CDR3 in amino acids: CASALIGDRTEAFF. The CDR3 DNA follows: TGTGCCAGCGCCCTAATAGGAGATCGGACTGAAGCTTTCTTT.

This chain uses TRBV6-5 with TRBJ2-3, with no clear D. The V gene lost 8 bases and the J gene lost 4 bases, with 10 bases spanning the gap. This CDR3 comprises 12 residues. Germline CDR1 MNHEY, CDR2 SVGAGI. The CDR3 loop is CASEGSSDTQYF. The CDR3 nucleotides read TGTGCCAGCGAAGGCTCGTCAGATACGCAGTATTTT.

This clone was picked up one time. This chain uses TRBV27 with TRBJ1-6; no reliable D call. The CDR3 has 14 amino acids. Per the germline V gene, CDR1 is MNHEY and CDR2 is SMNVEV (reference sequence). V was cut by 2 bases and J by 4 bases, with 6 bases left in between. The DNA of the CDR3 is TGTGCCAGCAGTTTAAGGGTTTATAATTCACCCCTCCACTTT. It yields the protein CASSLRVYNSPLHF.

The chain recombines TRBV4-2 with TRBJ2-4, with 9 positions matching TRBD2. CDR3 size: 14 residues. Germline CDR1 is LGHNA and CDR2 is YNFKEQ. V shed 3 bases and J 9 bases; nucleotides not matched to a gene: 6. Written as DNA, the CDR3 is TGTGCCAGCAGCCAGGGCCTAGCGGGACTCATTCAGTACTTC. Its translation is CASSQGLAGLIQYF.

This CDR3 reads CASSFGTDSYEQYF. In nucleotides, the CDR3 is TGTGCCAGCAGCTTTGGGACGGACTCCTACGAGCAGTACTTC. The chain is built from TRBV7-8 and TRBJ2-7, with D perhaps being TRBD1 or TRBD2 (5 bases each). Per the germline V gene, CDR1 is SGHVS and CDR2 is FQNEAQ. Trimming stripped 3 bases from V and 0 bases from J, with 9 bases between. This CDR3 has 14 residues.

V and J are TRBV4-1 and TRBJ2-7; D gene ambiguous. The germline gives CDR1 MGHRA, CDR2 YSYEKL. The V end was cut by 4 bases, the J end by 4 bases, with 11 bases between. The CDR3 loop spans 13 amino acids. The CDR3 sequence: CASSPSDRYEQYF. DNA for the CDR3: TGCGCCAGCAGCCCCTCTGATAGATACGAGCAGTACTTC.

This clone was seen a single time. This sequence joins TRBV5-1 and TRBJ2-6; the D is unclear. V lost 3 bases, J lost 0 bases, and 10 bases lay in between. From germline, CDR1 is SGHRS and CDR2 YFSETQ. The CDR3 consists of 16 residues. CDR3 region: CASSYEPYSGANVLTF. DNA for the CDR3: TGCGCCAGCAGCTACGAACCCTACTCTGGGGCCAACGTCCTGACTTTC.

The chain is built from TRBV29-1 and TRBJ2-5; D possibly corresponds to TRBD1 (6 bases). Trimming shortened V by 4 bases and J by 2 bases, and 20 bases separated the two germline ends. This CDR3 is built from 16 residues. CDR1 and CDR2 from the germline V gene are SQVTM and ANQGSEA. The CDR3 coding sequence is TGCAGCGTTGGGTTGGGATCTCAGGGGATTCAAGAGACCCAGTACTTC. Translation: CSVGLGSQGIQETQYF. The full variable domain, with the rest looked up from reference TRBV29-1 and TRBJ2-5, is SAVISQKPSRDICQRGTSLTIQCQVDSQVTMMFWYRQQPGQSLTLIATANQGSEATYESGFVIDKFPISRPNLTFSTLTVSNMSPEDSSIYLCSVGLGSQGIQETQYFGPGTRLLVL.

The rearrangement uses TRBV19 and TRBJ2-3, with a possible D match to TRBD1 (5 bases). Trimming removed 3 bases from V and 3 bases from J, with 13 bases in between. This CDR3 region has 15 residues. The germline V gene has CDR1 LNHDA and CDR2 SQIVND (reference sequence). CDR3 protein: CASSIGRVVTDTQYF. The CDR3 DNA follows: TGTGCCAGTAGTATTGGCAGGGTAGTAACAGATACGCAGTATTTT.

This chain links TRBV7-6 with TRBJ1-4; D gene uncertain. The V end was cut by 3 bases, the J end by 0 bases, with 2 bases between. Germline V gene data show CDR1 as SGHVS and CDR2 as FNYEAQ. The CDR3 has 13 residues. CDR3 amino acids: CASSLTTNEKLFF. CDR3 DNA: TGTGCCAGCAGCTTGACAACTAATGAAAAACTGTTTTTT. Full variable domain (remainder filled in from reference TRBV7-6 and TRBJ1-4): GAGVSQSPRYKVTKRGQDVALRCDPISGHVSLYWYRQALGQGPEFLTYFNYEAQQDKSGLPNDRFSAERPEGSISTLTIQRTEQRDSAMYRCASSLTTNEKLFFGSGTQLSVL.

The chain carries TRBV20-1 and TRBJ2-1, with no clear D. This CDR3 spans 11 amino acids. The germline V and J ends were trimmed by 4 bases and 5 bases, with 6 bases remaining between them. Per germline, CDR1 DFQATT and CDR2 SNEGSKA (reference sequence). The chain's CDR3 is CSATQDNEQFF. CDR3 DNA sequence: TGCAGTGCTACCCAGGACAATGAGCAGTTCTTC.

The rearrangement uses TRBV27 and TRBJ2-7; 15 bases are a match to TRBD2. This CDR3 has 17 residues. The V gene's germline CDR1 is MNHEY and CDR2 SMNVEV (reference sequence). Trimming at V came to 1 base and at J to 4 bases, leaving 5 bases not matched to a gene. The chain's CDR3 is CASSLLGTSGRLYEQYF. The CDR3 nucleotides are TGTGCCAGCAGTTTATTAGGGACTAGCGGGAGGTTGTACGAGCAGTACTTC.

This clone was found once. CDR3 sequence: CASKLPGTGDTEAFF. The CDR3 DNA reads TGTGCCAGCAAACTTCCCGGGACAGGGGACACTGAAGCTTTCTTT. The rearrangement links TRBV27 to TRBJ1-1, with 10 bases matching TRBD1. V lost 7 bases to trimming and J lost 3 bases; unmatched junction nucleotides: 8. Per germline, CDR1 MNHEY and CDR2 SMNVEV (reference sequence). The CDR3 totals 15 residues.

With regard to this clone: Distinct nucleotide sequences in the sample also encode this CDR3. The chain is built from TRBV6-1 and TRBJ1-1; perhaps TRBD1 as D (5 bases). The CDR3 length is 13 residues. Germline lookup yields CDR1 MNHNS and CDR2 SASEGT. V dropped 3 bases and J dropped 1 base, with 6 bases sitting between them. CDR3 nucleotides: TGTGCCAGCAGTGAGAGGGGGAACACTGAAGCTTTCTTT. Its protein product is CASSERGNTEAFF.